This TCR beta chain was identified during a study of blood T cell repertoires in COVID-19. Study at large: Acute and convalescent COVID-19 samples came from the United States, Italy and Spain.

This clone was seen a handful of times. Recovered Cohort 3 donors showed two negative PCRs, clearance, or symptom resolution. Per the authors' pipeline: Researchers report that nucleated cell counts were estimated from reference gene primer amplification. The table came from immunoSEQ multiplex PCR; TCRdb's copy has only in-frame clones and leaves some out. V and J calls and clone size come straight from that table; D and trimming were deduced from the DNA. The sample carries around 180,000 clones, under 85% recorded once. CDR1 LGHDT and CDR2 YNNKEL come from the germline V gene (reference sequence). This CDR3 spans 16 amino acids. V shed 0 bases and J shed 7 bases, with 18 bases lying between them.

The V and J genes are TRBV3-1 (or the pseudogene TRBV3-2) and TRBJ1-2; D might be TRBD1 (5 bases). The source material was PBMCs or T cells enriched from blood (not recorded which). The sequence came from a man aged 50 to 59 who had recovered from COVID-19. CDR3 amino acids: CASSQDGAGKFVGYTF. The CDR3 nucleotides read TGTGCCAGCAGCCAAGATGGGGCAGGAAAGTTCGTTGGCTACACCTTC.